A selection of T cell receptor beta chains follows, all from one sample in a study of blood T cell repertoires in COVID-19. Data came from immunoSEQ multiplex PCR; TCRdb stores just in-frame clones and leaves some out. The sample carries roughly 220,000 clones, less than 90% recorded once. Sequenced material: peripheral blood. The source of these receptors is a woman aged 60 to 75 who had recovered from COVID-19. The CDR3 runs from the conserved cysteine through the conserved F or W. The order of the fields is D gene, V gene, J gene, CDR3 protein. D genes are given only for firm matches.

>TRBD2|TRBV5-4|TRBJ2-3
CASSFSGSTDTQYF
>TRBD2|TRBV9|TRBJ2-7
CASSPGGGFYEQYF
>TRBD1|TRBV6-2/TRBV6-3|TRBJ1-2
CASSYAPDRGNGYTF
>TRBD2|TRBV30|TRBJ2-3
CAWSGGLAGFPDTQYF
>NA|TRBV11-2|TRBJ2-3
CASSLTGGSTDTQYF
>NA|TRBV11-2|TRBJ1-4
CASSLSRSEKLFF
>NA|TRBV27|TRBJ1-3
CASSLSGRLSGNTIYF
>NA|TRBV11-2|TRBJ1-1
CASSPTLGYLAFF
>NA|TRBV6-5|TRBJ1-1
CASILMGGAGAEAFF
>NA|TRBV7-3|TRBJ2-3
CASSFLGGRDTQYF
>NA|TRBV2|TRBJ1-2
CASSEQRRASYTF
>TRBD1|TRBV7-3|TRBJ2-6
CASSLTLGQGAGGANVLTF
>TRBD2|TRBV7-3|TRBJ2-5
CASSLTGRGETQYF
>NA|TRBV7-9|TRBJ1-1
CASSLGFRVGLTEAFF
>NA|TRBV7-2|TRBJ1-4
CASSLFATTNEKLFF
>NA|TRBV6-9|TRBJ2-6
CASTPRGSGANVLTF
>TRBD2|TRBV30|TRBJ2-1
CAWRGKRGGLNEQFF
>TRBD2|TRBV9|TRBJ2-7
CASSVDPSGGLYEQYF
>NA|TRBV19|TRBJ1-4
CASKVYRTTNEKLFF
>NA|TRBV11-3|TRBJ2-7
CASSQRRGYEQYF
>NA|TRBV7-9|TRBJ2-5
CASREDSGETQYF
>NA|TRBV7-8|TRBJ2-5
CASSLEPTGQETQYF
>TRBD1|TRBV15|TRBJ1-3
CATSRGTGIHLSSGNTIYF
>NA|TRBV30|TRBJ1-5
CAWSRRGQPQHF
>NA|TRBV9|TRBJ1-2
CASSVAGSLNYGYTF
>NA|TRBV9|TRBJ2-6
CASSPDRHRPPVQANVLTF
>NA|TRBV7-2|TRBJ1-6
CASSLSLYNSPLHF
>NA|TRBV9|TRBJ1-1
CASSDGAFF
>TRBD2|TRBV9|TRBJ2-1
CASSVEGRGLAGGGSYNEQFF
>NA|TRBV15|TRBJ1-1
CATSRGGVTRMNTEAFF
>NA|TRBV6-5|TRBJ2-7
CASSPPGVRNGEQYF
>NA|TRBV9|TRBJ2-1
CASSEGYPGEQFF
>TRBD1|TRBV2|TRBJ1-2
CASSERGLLTYEDTF
>TRBD2|TRBV6-2/TRBV6-3|TRBJ2-7
CASSRGGFSYEQYF
>NA|TRBV5-5|TRBJ2-1
CASSHGQSSYNEQFF
>TRBD1|TRBV19|TRBJ1-2
CASTGTGDYYGYTF
>NA|TRBV5-8|TRBJ1-2
CARTFMGVNYGYTF
>TRBD2|TRBV5-5|TRBJ2-7
CASSLTSGGYEQYF
>NA|TRBV6-5|TRBJ1-1
CASMSLFSAFF
>NA|TRBV21-1|TRBJ2-3
CASRGATIESTDTQYF
>TRBD1|TRBV3-1/TRBV3-2|TRBJ1-2
CASKPVSGTGHGYTF
>NA|TRBV4-1|TRBJ1-2
CASSLQGGGDYGYTF
>NA|TRBV4-1|TRBJ1-1
CASSQDAGEFTEAFF
>TRBD1|TRBV7-8|TRBJ1-5
CASSSGQGNQPQHF
>TRBD1|TRBV19|TRBJ1-2
CASSIAGTGGYGYTF
>TRBD2|TRBV30|TRBJ2-1
CAWSASGEEFF
>NA|TRBV12-3/TRBV12-4|TRBJ1-1
CASSNMNTEAFF
>TRBD1|TRBV28|TRBJ1-5
CASSLGTGFNQPQHF